These 22 T cell receptor beta chains originate from one sample sequenced in a study of vaccination and CD4 T cells after COVID-19. Regarding time point: late sampling 161 to 241 days after vaccination in three convalescent patients. Treatment defined: approximately 11-day PBMC culture with coronavirus spike peptide pools or control peptides (ViraFEST assay). The study sequenced cultured CD4+ T cell DNA using the Oncomine TCR Beta short-read assay. From the PCR reads, TCRdb called clonotypes with MiXCR, one entry per CDR3 protein. This sample has around 18,000 distinct CDR3 sequences, with about 51% found just once. The antigens these receptors bind are not known. The sequencing here drew on CD4+ T cells from blood, cultured in vitro, taken about 7 months after SARS-CoV-2 vaccination. All receptors come from a human donor who had recovered from COVID-19.

This clonotype was seen only a few times. As DNA, the CDR3 is TGTGCCAGCAGTTCGGCAGGGGGCTATGGCTACACCTTC. This translates into CASSSAGGYGYTF. V is TRBV12-3 or TRBV12-4 and J is TRBJ1-2; 7 nucleotides agree with TRBD1. J lost 4 bases, V lost 4 bases, and 3 bases had no gene match. This CDR3 spans 13 amino acids.

This clonotype was counted only a few times. The chain links TRBV6-1 to TRBJ1-1, with 8 nucleotides matching TRBD1. This CDR3 is 17 amino acids long. Germline V gene sequence: CDR1 MNHNS, CDR2 SASEGT. With 7 bases clipped from V and 4 bases from J, the junction kept 17 bases outside the gene matches. The CDR3 region is CASNPYYYGQGGTEAFF. The CDR3 region has the DNA TGTGCCAGCAACCCTTACTATTATGGACAGGGCGGCACTGAAGCTTTCTTT.

This chain links TRBV5-1 with TRBJ2-5; D unclear. This CDR3 spans 14 amino acids. CDR1 SGHRS and CDR2 YFSETQ come from the germline V gene. Trimming cost V 4 bases and J 2 bases, with 12 bases left between them. As DNA, the CDR3 is TGCGCCAGCAGCCTGGAGTGGAGTCAAGAGACCCAGTACTTC. Protein: CASSLEWSQETQYF.

The table lists this clonotype with a few counts. The rearrangement joins TRBV20-1 to TRBJ2-1; possible D gene TRBD1, 6 bases. The CDR3 has 15 amino acids. CDR1 and CDR2 (germline): DFQATT, SNEGSKA (reference sequence). V gave up 6 bases and J gave up 12 bases, with 27 bases separating them. CDR3: CSALKVGTRFRGQFF. The CDR3 nucleotides are TGCAGTGCCCTTAAAGTCGGGACAAGGTTTCGGGGGCAGTTCTTC.

This clonotype showed up just a few times. The chain has TRBV21-1 and TRBJ1-2; the table's D call TRBD1 went unverified against the DNA. TRBV21-1 is marked as a pseudogene. This CDR3 spans 16 amino acids. CDR3 DNA: TGTGCCAGCAGCACCAGACTGCGGGGGACGGACTATGGCTACACCTTC. Amino acids: CASSTRLRGTDYGYTF.

Only a few counts were recorded for this clonotype. The germline gene is not matched at one end of the junction; a read error may be the cause. This chain links TRBV20-1 with TRBJ1-4; D ambiguous. This CDR3 is built from 14 residues. Per the germline V gene, CDR1 is DFQATT and CDR2 is SNEGSKA (reference sequence). CDR3 bases: TGCAGTGCTAGAGATACGGGAGACATAGAAAGACTGTTTTTT. Amino acids: CSARDTGDIERLFF.

This clonotype came up a few times. The rearrangement links TRBV6-1 to TRBJ1-2; D perhaps matches TRBD1 (5 bases). The CDR3 has 16 residues. Germline CDR1 and CDR2: MNHNS and SASEGT. V gave up 6 bases and J gave up 0 bases, with 17 bases separating them. The CDR3 region has the DNA TGTGCCAGCAGCTATCTCCGGGACGGCACTAACTATGGCTACACCTTC. This gives the protein CASSYLRDGTNYGYTF.

The V call is TRBV6-1, the J call TRBJ1-2; D is undetermined. Trimming left V 2 bases short and J 8 bases short, with 18 bases between. This CDR3 spans 15 amino acids. Germline-derived CDR1 and CDR2 are MNHNS and SASEGT. CDR3 sequence reads: CASSEWAQRGQGYTF. CDR3 sequence (DNA): TGTGCCAGCAGTGAATGGGCCCAACGAGGGCAAGGCTACACCTTC.

This clonotype was picked up one time. V is TRBV7-8 and J is TRBJ2-1; 11 nucleotides align to TRBD2. After removal of 3 bases from V and 4 bases from J, the junction contained 2 bases not matched to a gene. The germline gives CDR1 SGHVS, CDR2 FQNEAQ. This CDR3 contains 15 residues. CDR3 residues: CASSFGTSGYNEQFF. The DNA for the CDR3 is TGTGCCAGCAGCTTCGGGACTAGCGGTTACAATGAGCAGTTCTTC.

The V gene is TRBV6-1, the J gene TRBJ1-2; 7 nucleotides match TRBD1. The CDR3 is made up of 14 amino acids. Germline V gene sequence: CDR1 MNHNS, CDR2 SASEGT. Losses at the gene ends were 6 bases for V and 5 bases for J; bases not matched to a gene: 9. The CDR3 bases are TGTGCCAGCAGGCGGACAGGTCCCCGATATGGCTACACCTTC. Translating gives CASRRTGPRYGYTF.

This clonotype has just a few counts. V and J are TRBV20-1 and TRBJ2-1, with 11 bases aligning to TRBD2. J gave up 5 bases and V 4 bases, and 7 bases lay outside the gene matches. The CDR3 is 15 amino acids. Germline V gene lookup returns CDR1 DFQATT and CDR2 SNEGSKA (reference sequence). DNA of the CDR3: TGCAGTGCTACGACACTAGCGGGAGTCGACAATGAGCAGTTCTTC. This encodes CSATTLAGVDNEQFF.

The chain couples TRBV20-1 to TRBJ1-5, with D perhaps matching TRBD1 (5 bases). The V gene lost 1 base and the J gene lost 4 bases, with 8 bases spanning the gap. CDR1 is DFQATT, CDR2 SNEGSKA, per germline (reference sequence). The CDR3 covers 13 residues. CDR3 amino acids: CSARGGVNQPQHF. The CDR3 coding sequence is TGCAGTGCTAGAGGAGGGGTTAATCAGCCCCAGCATTTT.

By its share, this clonotype is medium-sized (0.01 to 0.1%). The V call is TRBV7-2, the J call TRBJ2-3, with D uncertain. V was trimmed by 1 base and J by 7 bases, leaving 6 bases between them. The CDR3 sequence is 12 residues long. Germline assignment: CDR1 SGHTA and CDR2 FQGNSA. CDR3 bases: TGTGCCAGCAGCTTAGGACTCAATACGCAGTATTTT. Protein sequence: CASSLGLNTQYF.

This rearrangement joins TRBV6-5 to TRBJ1-1; TRBD1 is a possible D gene (5 bases). In germline, CDR1 is MNHEY, CDR2 SVGAGI. V lost 7 bases and J 4 bases, leaving 22 bases between the germline ends. The CDR3 has 16 residues. CDR3 in DNA: TGTGCCAGCACCTACTCCCCCGCGGGGGGTGCCACTGAAGCTTTCTTT. This codes for CASTYSPAGGATEAFF.

This clonotype has only a few counts. The chain joins TRBV20-1 to TRBJ2-2, with D perhaps given as TRBD1 or TRBD2 (6 bases each). The CDR3 totals 16 residues. The V gene lost 0 bases and the J gene lost 2 bases, with 13 bases spanning the gap. CDR1 and CDR2 from the germline V gene are DFQATT and SNEGSKA (reference sequence). This CDR3 reads CSARDPGAPNTGELFF. CDR3 sequence (DNA): TGCAGTGCTAGAGATCCGGGGGCACCAAACACCGGGGAGCTGTTTTTT.

This chain joins TRBV4-1 and TRBJ2-2; 12 bases match TRBD2. Per germline, CDR1 MGHRA and CDR2 YSYEKL. CDR3 length equals 18 residues. V shed 0 bases and J 5 bases; nucleotides not matched to a gene: 7. In DNA form, the CDR3 reads TGCGCCAGCAGCCAAGAGGTGGTCGGGACTAGCGGGACCGGGGAGCTGTTTTTT. Amino acid sequence: CASSQEVVGTSGTGELFF.

J is TRBJ1-1 and V is TRBV11-3; TRBD1 is a possible D gene (6 bases). Per the germline V gene, CDR1 is SGHNT and CDR2 is YENEEA. Trimming cost V 1 base and J 0 bases, with 15 bases left between them. The CDR3 consists of 17 residues. CDR3 bases: TGTGCCAGCAGCTTAGTACTCACGGGGGCAGTGAACACTGAAGCTTTCTTT. Its translation: CASSLVLTGAVNTEAFF.

The CDR3, as DNA: TGCAGTGCTAGTAGCGGAAGTTCGCGGGAGCAGTACTTC. This translates into CSASSGSSREQYF. The chain couples TRBV20-1 to TRBJ2-7, with D possibly matching TRBD2 (6 bases). Germline values: CDR1 DFQATT, CDR2 SNEGSKA (reference sequence). The CDR3 contains 13 residues. V was pared by 3 bases and J by 7 bases, with 16 bases between.

The V and J genes are TRBV5-6 and TRBJ2-7; D possibly matches TRBD1 or TRBD2 (6 bases each). V lost 2 bases and J 5 bases, leaving 11 bases between the germline ends. The CDR3 contains 13 residues. From germline, CDR1 is SGHDT and CDR2 YYEEEE. The CDR3 sequence is CASSFGGLHEQYF. Written as DNA, the CDR3 is TGTGCCAGCAGCTTCGGGGGCTTGCACGAGCAGTACTTC.

This clonotype was observed a single time. The rearrangement links TRBV7-9 to TRBJ2-1; TRBD2 aligns across 12 bases. Germline V gives CDR1 SEHNR, CDR2 FQNEAQ (reference sequence). The CDR3 length is 19 residues. Trimming took 5 bases from V and 2 from J; bases not matched to a gene: 13. The CDR3 region has the DNA TGTGCCAGCAGCCCAGGGACTAGCGGGTACCCTGAGCCCTACAATGAGCAGTTCTTC. Encoded protein: CASSPGTSGYPEPYNEQFF.

This clonotype has just a few counts. The V gene is TRBV11-3, the J gene TRBJ2-7; possibly TRBD2 for D (6 bases). The CDR3 has 14 amino acids. Per germline, CDR1 SGHNT and CDR2 YENEEA. V gave up 5 bases and J gave up 2 bases, with 13 bases separating them. This CDR3 is CASSARDSTYEQYF. CDR3 coding DNA: TGTGCCAGCAGCGCGCGGGACTCTACCTACGAGCAGTACTTC.

This clonotype was found a few times. This chain links TRBV10-3 with TRBJ1-5; TRBD1 matches 10 bases. Germline CDR1 and CDR2: ENHRY and SYGVKD. The CDR3 has 13 amino acids. The V gene end was trimmed by 10 bases and the J gene end by 1 base; junction bases not matched to a gene: 1. The CDR3 bases are TGTGCCACGGGACAGGGGAGCAATCAGCCCCAGCATTTT. It specifies CATGQGSNQPQHF.